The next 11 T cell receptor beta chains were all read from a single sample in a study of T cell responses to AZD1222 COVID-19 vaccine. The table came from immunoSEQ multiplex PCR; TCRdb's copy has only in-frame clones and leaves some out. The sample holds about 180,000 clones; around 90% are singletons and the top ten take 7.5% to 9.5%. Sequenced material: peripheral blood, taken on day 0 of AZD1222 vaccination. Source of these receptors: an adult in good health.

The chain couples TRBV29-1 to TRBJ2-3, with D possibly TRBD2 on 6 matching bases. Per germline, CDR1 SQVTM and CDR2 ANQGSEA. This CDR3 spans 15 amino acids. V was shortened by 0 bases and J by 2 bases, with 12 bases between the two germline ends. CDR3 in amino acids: CSVEDRRDPTDTQYF. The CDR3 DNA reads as TGCAGCGTTGAAGATCGGCGGGACCCCACAGATACGCAGTATTTT.

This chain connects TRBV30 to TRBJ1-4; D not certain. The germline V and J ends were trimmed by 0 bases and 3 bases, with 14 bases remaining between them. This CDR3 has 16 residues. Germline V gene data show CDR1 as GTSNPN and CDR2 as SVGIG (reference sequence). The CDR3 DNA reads TGTGCCTGGAGTGTCCAACCCCTCATGGCTAATGAAAAACTGTTTTTT. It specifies CAWSVQPLMANEKLFF.

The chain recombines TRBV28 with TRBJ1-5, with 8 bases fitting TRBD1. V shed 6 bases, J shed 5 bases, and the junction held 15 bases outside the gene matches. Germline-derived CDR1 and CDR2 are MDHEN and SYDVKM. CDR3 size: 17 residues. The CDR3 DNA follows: TGTGCCAGCAGCCGCCCCTTCCGGGACAGGCAGGATCAGCCCCAGCATTTT. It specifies CASSRPFRDRQDQPQHF.

The CDR3 region is CASSFRDPPVDTQYF. The DNA of the CDR3 is TGTGCCAGCAGCTTCCGGGACCCGCCCGTGGATACGCAGTATTTT. The V call is TRBV11-2, the J call TRBJ2-3, with D possibly being TRBD1 or TRBD2 (5 bases each). Germline assignment: CDR1 SGHAT and CDR2 FQNNGV. This CDR3 spans 15 amino acids. The V gene lost 3 bases and the J gene lost 6 bases, with 16 bases spanning the gap.

The CDR3 protein is CASSGPVPHYYGYTF. The CDR3 coding sequence is TGTGCCAGCAGTGGGCCGGTCCCCCACTACTATGGCTACACCTTC. V is TRBV28 and J is TRBJ1-2; D gene unclear. V gave up 5 bases and J gave up 3 bases, with 16 bases separating them. Germline V CDR1 and CDR2: MDHEN, SYDVKM. The CDR3 covers 15 residues.

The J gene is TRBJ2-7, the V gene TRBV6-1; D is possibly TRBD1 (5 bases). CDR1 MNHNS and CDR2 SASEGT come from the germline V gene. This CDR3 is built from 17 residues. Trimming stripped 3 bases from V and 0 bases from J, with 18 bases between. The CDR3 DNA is TGTGCCAGCAGTGATTTAATGTCAGGGTCGGGCTCCTACGAGCAGTACTTC. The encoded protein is CASSDLMSGSGSYEQYF.

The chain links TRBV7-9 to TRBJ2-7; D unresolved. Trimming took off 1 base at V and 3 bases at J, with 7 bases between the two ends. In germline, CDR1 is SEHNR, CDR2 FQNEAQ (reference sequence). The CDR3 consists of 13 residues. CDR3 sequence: CASSLGASYEQYF. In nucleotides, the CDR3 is TGTGCCAGCAGCTTAGGAGCCAGCTACGAGCAGTACTTC.

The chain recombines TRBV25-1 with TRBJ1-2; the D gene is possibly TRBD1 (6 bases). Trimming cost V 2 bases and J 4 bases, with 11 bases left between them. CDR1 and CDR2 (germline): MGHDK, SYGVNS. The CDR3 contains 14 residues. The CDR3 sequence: CASSEDGQLYGYTF. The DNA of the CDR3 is TGTGCCAGCAGTGAAGACGGACAGCTCTATGGCTACACCTTC.

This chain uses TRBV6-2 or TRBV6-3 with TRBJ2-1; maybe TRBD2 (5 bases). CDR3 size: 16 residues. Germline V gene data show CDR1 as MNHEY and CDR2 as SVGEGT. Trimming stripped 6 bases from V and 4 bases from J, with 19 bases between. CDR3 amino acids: CASSPAGLALYNEQFF. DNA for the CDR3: TGTGCCAGCAGCCCCGCTGGGCTAGCCCTATACAATGAGCAGTTCTTC.

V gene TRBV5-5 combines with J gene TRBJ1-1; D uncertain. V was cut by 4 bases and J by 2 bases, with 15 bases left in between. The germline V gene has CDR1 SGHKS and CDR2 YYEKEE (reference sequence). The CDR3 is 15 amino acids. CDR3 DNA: TGTGCCAGCAGCCGCACGGCCTCATTAAACACTGAAGCTTTCTTT. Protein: CASSRTASLNTEAFF.

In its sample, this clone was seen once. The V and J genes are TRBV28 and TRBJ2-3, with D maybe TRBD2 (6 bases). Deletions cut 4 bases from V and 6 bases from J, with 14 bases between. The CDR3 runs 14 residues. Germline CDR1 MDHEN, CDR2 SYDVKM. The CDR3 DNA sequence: TGTGCCAGCAGTTCCAGACTAGTTTCGGATACGCAGTATTTT. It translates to CASSSRLVSDTQYF. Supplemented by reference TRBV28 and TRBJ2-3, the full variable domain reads DVKVTQSSRYLVKRTGEKVFLECVQDMDHENMFWYRQDPGLGLRLIYFSYDVKMKEKGDIPEGYSVSREKKERFSLILESASTNQTSMYLCASSSRLVSDTQYFGPGTRLTVL.